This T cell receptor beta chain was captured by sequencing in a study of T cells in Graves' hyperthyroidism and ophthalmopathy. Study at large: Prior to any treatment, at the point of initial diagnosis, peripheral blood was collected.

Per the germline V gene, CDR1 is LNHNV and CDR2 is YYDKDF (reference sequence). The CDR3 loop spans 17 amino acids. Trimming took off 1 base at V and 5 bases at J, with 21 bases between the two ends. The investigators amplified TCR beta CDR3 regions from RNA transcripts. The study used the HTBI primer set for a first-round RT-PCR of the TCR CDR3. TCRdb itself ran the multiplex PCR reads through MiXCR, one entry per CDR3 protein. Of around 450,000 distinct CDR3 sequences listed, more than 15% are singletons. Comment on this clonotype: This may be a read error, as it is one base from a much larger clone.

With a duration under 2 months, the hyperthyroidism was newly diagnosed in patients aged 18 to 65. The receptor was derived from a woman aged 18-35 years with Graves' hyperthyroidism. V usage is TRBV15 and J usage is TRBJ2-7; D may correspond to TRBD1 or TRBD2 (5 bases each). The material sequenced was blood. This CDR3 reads CATSRAVRDQVFHEQYF. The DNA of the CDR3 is TGTGCCACCAGCAGAGCCGTCCGGGACCAAGTATTCCACGAGCAGTACTTC.